The next 30 T cell receptor beta chains were all read from a single sample in a study of blood T cells in healthy people across ages. Primed by a sample-barcoded 5' primer and a J-beta primer mix, a second PCR proceeded for about 6 to 11 cycles. TCRdb re-derived calls from the 5' RACE reads in MiXCR, one entry per CDR3 protein. Of hundreds of thousands of distinct CDR3 sequences listed, about 28% are singletons. Sequencing input: blood. All receptors derive from a woman aged 80 or older in good health.

The table lists this clonotype with a few counts. This chain joins TRBV27 and TRBJ2-1, with 11 bases aligning to TRBD1. The junction had 22 bases not matched to a gene; V was cut back by 3 bases and J by 9 bases. Germline V gives CDR1 MNHEY, CDR2 SMNVEV (reference sequence). The CDR3 contains 20 residues. In nucleotides, the CDR3 is TGTGCCAGCAGTTTTGGCCCGTCTAGAAGGGGGACAGGGGGTTCGGGTGAGCAGTTCTTC. It is translated as CASSFGPSRRGTGGSGEQFF.

This clonotype has a count of ten or more. This chain uses TRBV12-3 or TRBV12-4 with TRBJ2-5; 7 bases fit TRBD2. J was trimmed by 5 bases and V by 2 bases; bases with no gene match: 11. The CDR3 is made up of 16 amino acids. The CDR3 DNA reads as TGTGCCAGCAGTTTAAGCCTAGCGCTCGGGGGGGAGACCCAGTACTTC. Its translation is CASSLSLALGGETQYF.

As regards this clonotype: The junction differs from germline at one of its ends, possibly a read error. The chain combines TRBV7-8 with TRBJ1-1, with 9 bases fitting TRBD1. CDR1 SGHVS and CDR2 FQNEAQ come from the germline V gene. This CDR3 has 13 residues. CDR3 region: CTSSLGQGNEAFF. The CDR3, as DNA: TGTACCAGCAGCTTAGGACAGGGGAATGAAGCTTTCTTT.

The genes are TRBV5-1 and TRBJ1-2; 7 bases match TRBD1. Germline V gene sequence: CDR1 SGHRS, CDR2 YFSETQ. J gave up 5 bases and V 5 bases, and 15 bases lay outside the gene matches. The CDR3 is 16 amino acids. This chain's CDR3 is CASSSSPRQGGYGYTF. Here the CDR3 DNA reads TGCGCCAGCAGTTCCTCCCCACGACAGGGTGGGTATGGCTACACCTTC.

A note on this clonotype: The germline gene is not matched at one end of the junction; a read error may be the cause. This chain uses TRBV24-1 with TRBJ2-1; TRBD2 is a possible D gene (6 bases). Germline CDR1 and CDR2: KGHDR and SFDVKD. The CDR3 totals 15 residues. The CDR3 here is CATSSRRGIYNAQFF. CDR3 in DNA: TGTGCCACCAGTAGTAGACGGGGGATCTACAATGCGCAGTTCTTC.

This clonotype was observed many times. The chain employs TRBV5-1 and TRBJ2-7, with 9 bases identical to TRBD2. Germline V gene sequence: CDR1 SGHRS, CDR2 YFSETQ. V trimming: 3 bases; J trimming: 4 bases; junction bases outside the gene matches: 8. The CDR3 has 15 residues. The chain's CDR3 is CASSSAAGGRYEQYF. The CDR3 nucleotides are TGCGCCAGCAGCTCTGCAGCGGGGGGTCGTTACGAGCAGTACTTC.

This clonotype showed up many times. The genes are TRBV6-2 or TRBV6-3 and TRBJ2-7; 7 bases fit TRBD1. V shed 8 bases, J shed 0 bases, and the junction held 7 bases outside the gene matches. The germline CDR1 and CDR2 sequences are MNHEY and SVGEGT. This CDR3 has 14 amino acids. The CDR3 DNA reads as TGTGCCAGCGGACCGACAGGGAGCTCCTACGAGCAGTACTTC. Translated: CASGPTGSSYEQYF.

This clonotype was counted at least ten times. This rearrangement joins TRBV21-1 to TRBJ2-7; TRBD1 was called by the table and not checked on the DNA. TRBV21-1 is a recognized pseudogene. This CDR3 spans 12 amino acids. CDR3 DNA: TGTGCCAGCTTTTTCGACTGGGGCGAGCAGTACTTC. Its protein product is CASFFDWGEQYF.

This clonotype was found a few times. A read error may be the cause here, since a much bigger clone is one base away. This chain joins TRBV3-1 and TRBJ2-7; a weak D match, TRBD2 (5 bases). Germline lookup yields CDR1 LGHDT and CDR2 YNNKEL (reference sequence). The CDR3 sequence is 15 residues long. With 1 base removed from V and 6 bases from J, the gap between germline ends came to 16 bases. For the CDR3, the DNA is TGTGCCAGCAGCCAAGGTGCAACTAGGACGTCCGAGCAGTACTTC. Translation gives CASSQGATRTSEQYF.

This chain links TRBV20-1 with TRBJ1-4, with TRBD1 matching over 8 bases. Germline V gene lookup returns CDR1 DFQATT and CDR2 SNEGSKA (reference sequence). The J segment lost 8 bases and the V segment lost 3 bases, leaving 8 bases of the junction unmatched. The CDR3 is made up of 14 amino acids. The CDR3 nucleotides read TGCAGTGCTAGGATGACAGGGGAGGTGGAAAAACTGTTTTTT. This gives the protein CSARMTGEVEKLFF.

The chain recombines TRBV5-1 with TRBJ2-7; TRBD1 aligns across 8 bases. CDR1 and CDR2 from the germline V gene are SGHRS and YFSETQ. Losses at the gene ends were 0 bases for V and 7 bases for J; bases not matched to a gene: 9. The CDR3 loop spans 15 amino acids. CDR3 residues: CASSLELTGVGEQYF. The CDR3 DNA follows: TGCGCCAGCAGCTTGGAGCTGACAGGGGTGGGTGAGCAGTACTTC.

Of note for this clonotype: A much larger clone is a single base away; this may be a read error. The chain has TRBV25-1 and TRBJ2-3; D gene uncertain. Germline CDR1 and CDR2: MGHDK and SYGVNS. This CDR3 is built from 13 residues. V was shortened by 6 bases and J by 5 bases, with 12 bases between the two germline ends. The CDR3 here is CASRVSGGDTQYF. CDR3 DNA: TGTGCCAGCAGGGTATCAGGTGGAGATACGCAGTATTTT.

This clonotype has at least ten counts. The rearrangement uses TRBV5-1 and TRBJ1-2, with a tentative D call TRBD1 (6 bases). V lost 2 bases to trimming and J lost 6 bases, with 14 bases between them. This CDR3 has 14 residues. CDR1 is SGHRS, CDR2 YFSETQ, per germline. The DNA of the CDR3 is TGCGCCAGCAGCTTCCGGGACAACTACGATGGCTACACCTTC. It yields the protein CASSFRDNYDGYTF.

The genes are TRBV20-1 and TRBJ2-1, with D possibly TRBD1 on 6 matching bases. Germline V lookup: CDR1 DFQATT, CDR2 SNEGSKA (reference sequence). Trimming took off 6 bases at V and 0 bases at J, with 12 bases between the two ends. CDR3 length: 14 residues. CDR3 sequence reads: CSARKGVSYNEQFF. The CDR3 DNA reads TGCAGTGCGAGGAAGGGGGTCTCCTACAATGAGCAGTTCTTC.

This clonotype was found a few times. The rearrangement uses TRBV15 and TRBJ2-1, with a possible D match to TRBD1 (5 bases). This CDR3 has 16 amino acids. Germline CDR1 is LNHNV and CDR2 is YYDKDF (reference sequence). V lost 1 base and J lost 9, with 19 bases in between. This CDR3 reads CATSRVASTGAGEQFF. CDR3 in DNA: TGTGCCACCAGCAGAGTCGCCTCGACTGGGGCTGGTGAGCAGTTCTTC. The full variable domain, completed using reference TRBV15 and TRBJ2-1, is DAMVIQNPRYQVTQFGKPVTLSCSQTLNHNVMYWYQQKSSQAPKLLFHYYDKDFNNEADTPDNFQSRRPNTSFCFLDIRSPGLGDTAMYLCATSRVASTGAGEQFFGPGTRLTVL.

This clonotype occurred many times. The rearrangement links TRBV20-1 to TRBJ2-3; TRBD2 agrees at 8 bases. Germline V lookup: CDR1 DFQATT, CDR2 SNEGSKA (reference sequence). After removal of 0 bases from V and 5 bases from J, the junction contained 7 bases not matched to a gene. The CDR3 contains 15 residues. CDR3 sequence reads: CSARDLSGGGDTQYF. The CDR3, as DNA: TGCAGTGCTAGAGATCTAAGCGGGGGTGGAGATACGCAGTATTTT.

This clonotype showed up just a few times. The rearrangement uses TRBV29-1 and TRBJ2-5, with D possibly matching TRBD1 (6 bases). Trimming took off 4 bases at V and 11 bases at J, with 14 bases between the two ends. Looked up from germline, CDR1 is SQVTM and CDR2 is ANQGSEA. The CDR3 consists of 11 residues. CDR3 region: CSVGGGYGQYF. The CDR3 DNA reads TGCAGCGTTGGAGGGGGTTACGGGCAGTACTTC.

A few counts support this clonotype. The chain employs TRBV6-9 and TRBJ1-2, with a possible D match to TRBD1 (6 bases). CDR1 is MNHGY and CDR2 is SVAAGI in the germline V gene. CDR3 length: 15 residues. V lost 2 bases, J lost 7 bases, and 17 bases lay in between. As DNA, the CDR3 is TGTGCCAGCAGTTATGAGCGGGGGCGGGGAGGTGGCTACACCTTC. Protein: CASSYERGRGGGYTF.

V and J are TRBV10-3 and TRBJ1-2; TRBD1 matches 11 bases. Unmatched junction bases numbered 12, after V lost 2 bases and J lost 4 bases. Germline-derived CDR1 and CDR2 are ENHRY and SYGVKD. CDR3 size: 18 residues. The CDR3 sequence: CAISETGGTGGTPYGYTF. The CDR3 DNA reads as TGTGCCATCAGTGAGACGGGAGGGACAGGGGGTACCCCCTATGGCTACACCTTC.

This clonotype was counted ten times or more. V usage is TRBV11-2 and J usage is TRBJ2-7; D remains ambiguous. Per the germline V gene, CDR1 is SGHAT and CDR2 is FQNNGV. V was pared by 1 base and J by 0 bases, with 10 bases between. This CDR3 spans 15 amino acids. DNA for the CDR3: TGTGCCAGCAGCTTAGGACGCTTTAGCTCCTACGAGCAGTACTTC. It translates to CASSLGRFSSYEQYF. Using reference TRBV11-2 and TRBJ2-7 for the parts outside the CDR3, the full variable domain is EAGVAQSPRYKIIEKRQSVAFWCNPISGHATLYWYQQILGQGPKLLIQFQNNGVVDDSQLPKDRFSAERLKGVDSTLKIQPAKLEDSAVYLCASSLGRFSSYEQYFGPGTRLTVT.

Comment on this clonotype: This may be a read error, as it is one base from a much larger clone. The chain recombines TRBV25-1 with TRBJ1-6, with TRBD1 as a possible D gene (5 bases). Germline CDR1 and CDR2: MGHDK and SYGVNS. V was pared by 2 bases and J by 10 bases, with 12 bases between. There are 14 residues in the CDR3. This CDR3 is CASSEAGGFSPLHF. Here the CDR3 DNA reads TGTGCCAGCAGTGAAGCTGGGGGTTTCTCACCCCTCCACTTT.

This clonotype was recorded many times. The chain uses TRBV4-2 and TRBJ1-1; TRBD1 is a possible D gene (5 bases). The CDR3 has 14 residues. The V and J ends lost 4 bases and 3 bases respectively, with 12 bases between them. CDR1 LGHNA and CDR2 YNFKEQ come from the germline V gene. The CDR3 region is CASSPLGQDTEAFF. The CDR3 DNA reads TGTGCCAGCAGCCCTCTGGGGCAGGACACTGAAGCTTTCTTT.

A note on this clonotype: A much larger clone lies a single base off, so this may be a read error. The chain links TRBV6-1 to TRBJ2-1; no firm D call. Germline assignment: CDR1 MNHNS and CDR2 SASEGT. V was cut by 6 bases and J by 13 bases, with 13 bases left in between. The CDR3 is made up of 11 amino acids. For the CDR3, the DNA is TGTGCCAGCAGCACGATAGAGACCCAGTTCTTC. It translates to CASSTIETQFF.

CDR3 in amino acids: CASSPDEAYEQYF. The DNA of the CDR3 is TGTGCCAGCAGTCCGGACGAAGCCTACGAGCAGTACTTC. The chain couples TRBV7-9 to TRBJ2-5, with D uncertain. Judging by the DNA end, TRBJ2-7 fits better; the J call may be wrong. CDR1 is SEHNR, CDR2 FQNEAQ, per germline (reference sequence). The CDR3 contains 13 residues.

This clonotype showed up many times. This chain's CDR3 is CASSLVVAGHEQFF. The CDR3 DNA reads as TGTGCCAGCAGCTTGGTGGTAGCGGGCCATGAGCAGTTCTTC. V is TRBV5-5 and J is TRBJ2-1; 7 positions agree with TRBD2. Germline loops: CDR1 SGHKS, CDR2 YYEKEE (reference sequence). This CDR3 contains 14 residues. V gave up 0 bases and J gave up 8 bases; unmatched junction bases: 5. The full variable domain, with the rest looked up from reference TRBV5-5 and TRBJ2-1, is DAGVTQSPTHLIKTRGQQVTLRCSPISGHKSVSWYQQVLGQGPQFIFQYYEKEERGRGNFPDRFSARQFPNYSSELNVNALLLGDSALYLCASSLVVAGHEQFFGPGTRLTVL.

This clonotype was seen many times. This chain uses TRBV15 with TRBJ1-2; D is possibly TRBD1 (5 bases). Trimming removed 4 bases from V and 0 bases from J, with 12 bases in between. The CDR3 contains 15 residues. Germline lookup yields CDR1 LNHNV and CDR2 YYDKDF (reference sequence). This chain's CDR3 is CATSTPRGANYGYTF. CDR3 in DNA: TGTGCCACCAGCACACCGAGGGGAGCTAACTATGGCTACACCTTC.

Ten or more counts support this clonotype. The rearrangement links TRBV7-9 to TRBJ2-7, with 8 bases fitting TRBD2. The V and J ends lost 5 bases and 0 bases, in that order; junction bases with no gene match: 6. This CDR3 has 15 amino acids. CDR1 is SEHNR, CDR2 FQNEAQ, per germline (reference sequence). This CDR3 is CASSLSGGVSYEQYF. In DNA form, the CDR3 reads TGTGCCAGCAGCCTCTCGGGGGGGGTCTCCTACGAGCAGTACTTC.

This clonotype was seen at least ten times. J is TRBJ1-2 and V is TRBV7-9; 8 bases match TRBD1. The CDR3 spans 14 residues. The germline gives CDR1 SEHNR, CDR2 FQNEAQ (reference sequence). V was pared by 4 bases and J by 5 bases, with 6 bases of the junction left unmatched. DNA for the CDR3: TGTGCCAGCAGCTCACAGACAGGGGTATATGGCTACACCTTC. As protein: CASSSQTGVYGYTF.

V is TRBV18 and J is TRBJ1-4; no definite D call. Trimming stripped 6 bases from V and 0 bases from J, with 8 bases between. The CDR3 runs 14 residues. Germline V CDR1 and CDR2: KGHSH, LQKENI. This chain's CDR3 is CASSPLPTNEKLFF. The CDR3 region has the DNA TGTGCCAGCTCGCCTCTTCCAACTAATGAAAAACTGTTTTTT.

In its sample, this clonotype was seen once. The junction departs from germline at one end; a sequencing error may be responsible. The V gene is TRBV24-1, the J gene TRBJ1-1; D call uncertain. Germline CDR1 reads KGHDR; CDR2 reads SFDVKD. The CDR3 loop spans 13 amino acids. CDR3 sequence (DNA): TGTGCCACCAGTACCCGGGGAGACACTGTAGCTTTCTTT. As protein: CATSTRGDTVAFF.